This TCR beta chain was observed in a study of regulatory T cells in long-lasting Graves disease. To make TCR beta libraries, researchers used iRepertoire HTBI primers and Arm-PCR of CDR3 regions. TCRdb re-called the multiplex PCR reads with MiXCR, one entry per CDR3 protein. The sample carries roughly 610,000 distinct CDR3 sequences, around 15% recorded once. Indicated time point: newly diagnosed GD, antithyroid drugs for less than 3 months. RNA from PBMCs was the source of the TCR library. The same sample was also studied in work on T cells in Graves' hyperthyroidism and ophthalmopathy.

This receptor was identified in a man aged 18 to 29 with Graves disease. The sample consisted of peripheral blood mononuclear cells (PBMCs), taken at new diagnosis, from a patient treated with antithyroid drugs.

CDR3 in DNA: TGTGCCAGCAGTCATCAACTCTCTGGAAACACCATATATTTT. Translated: CASSHQLSGNTIYF. The V call is TRBV25-1, the J call TRBJ1-3; D is undetermined. CDR1 is MGHDK and CDR2 is SYGVNS in the germline V gene. Trimming cost V 5 bases and J 0 bases, with 8 bases left between them. The CDR3 has 14 amino acids.